The T cell receptor (beta chain) described here comes from a study of cytomegalovirus exposure and HLA in healthy donors. Study outcomes and limitations: Reports described diagnosis of cytomegalovirus status by the classifier as highly specific and sensitive. Across HLA loci, a later analysis found differing TCR association rates, with DRB1 most and HLA-C fewest. Later analysis showed most CMV-associated TCR beta chains appearing HLA-restricted. The analysis excluded some indistinguishable V segments, including TRBV6-2 and TRBV6-3.

The CDR3 contains 14 residues. Trimming left V 2 bases short and J 1 base short, with 12 bases between. The germline V gene has CDR1 GTSNPN and CDR2 SVGIG (reference sequence). In the PCR, 60 Vbeta and 13 Jbeta primers were used. Only in-frame clones appear in the TCRdb table, and some are missing; sequencing was by immunoSEQ multiplex PCR. The sample has 40,000 to 45,000 clones; roughly 47% are singletons. On this clone: Its antigen is currently unknown.

This clonotype was obtained from a human donor in good health. This chain links TRBV30 with TRBJ2-7; a possible D gene is TRBD2 (7 bases). The specimen was PBMCs. CDR3 DNA sequence: TGTGCCTGGAGTCGAGGGGGGGTTTCCTACGAGCAGTACTTC. Translation: CAWSRGGVSYEQYF. The full variable domain, its missing parts supplied by reference TRBV30 and TRBJ2-7, is SQTIHQWPATLVQPVGSPLSLECTVEGTSNPNLYWYRQAAGRGLQLLFYSVGIGQISSEVPQNLSASRPQDRQFILSSKKLLLSDSGFYLCAWSRGGVSYEQYFGPGTRLTVT.